The 20 T cell receptor beta chains reported below all come from one sample, sequenced in a study of beta chain features in type 1 diabetes. Expressed TCRB transcripts were sequenced after all isolated RNA was converted to cDNA. Here immunoSEQ multiplex PCR was the method, and the copy in TCRdb shows in-frame clones only, minus some. This sample carries approximately 330,000 clones, 9.5% to 11% of them seen once, and the ten largest clones take around 0.015%. Material: naive CD4+ T cells from blood. Source of these receptors: a woman aged 25 to 39 in good health.

This clone has more than one count but fewer than ten. The rearrangement links TRBV7-9 to TRBJ1-1, with 7 bases lining up with TRBD1. The germline CDR1 and CDR2 sequences are SEHNR and FQNEAQ (reference sequence). The CDR3 has 14 amino acids. The trim removed 5 bases at V and 2 bases at J, leaving 5 bases unmatched. The CDR3: CASSPDRSNTEAFF. The CDR3 nucleotides are TGTGCCAGCAGCCCGGACAGGAGCAACACTGAAGCTTTCTTT. The complete variable domain, with remaining parts taken from reference TRBV7-9 and TRBJ1-1, reads DTGVSQNPRHKITKRGQNVTFRCDPISEHNRLYWYRQTLGQGPEFLTYFQNEAQLEKSRLLSDRFSAERPKGSFSTLEIQRTEQGDSAMYLCASSPDRSNTEAFFGQGTRLTVV.

This chain joins TRBV6-1 and TRBJ1-5; D not certain. CDR1 and CDR2 (germline): MNHNS, SASEGT. This CDR3 has 14 amino acids. V lost 3 bases and J lost 0, with 6 bases in between. CDR3 region: CASSEAYSNQPQHF. DNA for the CDR3: TGTGCCAGCAGTGAGGCTTATAGCAATCAGCCCCAGCATTTT.

V gene TRBV9 combines with J gene TRBJ2-3; 13 nucleotides match TRBD2. The V gene's germline CDR1 is SGDLS and CDR2 YYNGEE. The CDR3 totals 14 residues. The ends lost 8 bases at V and 2 bases at J; junction bases unmatched: 2. The CDR3 DNA reads TGTGCCAGTGGGACTAGCGGGACCACAGATACGCAGTATTTT. Translating it yields CASGTSGTTDTQYF.

The chain links TRBV21-1 to TRBJ1-1. TRBV21-1 is listed as a pseudogene. The CDR3 runs 16 residues. Here the CDR3 DNA reads TGTGCCAGCAGCAAATGGGGGGGGAGGTTGGGCACTGAAGCTTTCTTT. Its translation is CASSKWGGRLGTEAFF.

This clone was counted only a few times. The chain couples TRBV11-2 to TRBJ2-3; 7 bases fit TRBD1. V lost 5 bases, J lost 2 bases, and 7 bases stayed unmatched. The germline CDR1 and CDR2 sequences are SGHAT and FQNNGV. The length of the CDR3 is 15 residues. Here the CDR3 reads CASSDRDSHTDTQYF. The CDR3 bases are TGTGCCAGCAGCGACCGGGACAGCCACACAGATACGCAGTATTTT.

This chain links TRBV7-9 with TRBJ1-2; 8 nucleotides agree with TRBD1. Germline assignment: CDR1 SEHNR and CDR2 FQNEAQ (reference sequence). CDR3 length equals 15 residues. V lost 1 base to trimming and J lost 0 bases; unmatched junction nucleotides: 1. CDR3 coding DNA: TGTGCCAGCAGCTTAGGACAGGGGACTAACTATGGCTACACCTTC. It encodes CASSLGQGTNYGYTF. Variable domain in full (rest from reference TRBV7-9 and TRBJ1-2): DTGVSQNPRHKITKRGQNVTFRCDPISEHNRLYWYRQTLGQGPEFLTYFQNEAQLEKSRLLSDRFSAERPKGSFSTLEIQRTEQGDSAMYLCASSLGQGTNYGYTFGSGTRLTVV.

The genes are TRBV29-1 and TRBJ2-1, with 8 bases lining up with TRBD2. Germline CDR1 SQVTM, CDR2 ANQGSEA. This CDR3 spans 13 amino acids. The ends lost 6 bases at V and 8 bases at J; junction bases unmatched: 9. Here the CDR3 reads CSVAGGGMDEQFF. The DNA for the CDR3 is TGCAGCGTGGCGGGGGGCGGGATGGATGAGCAGTTCTTC.

A few counts support this clone. The chain recombines TRBV4-3 with TRBJ2-1; 9 bases match TRBD1. Germline CDR1 reads LGHNA; CDR2 reads YSLEER. The CDR3 covers 15 residues. The J segment lost 7 bases and the V segment lost 1 base, leaving 5 bases of the junction unmatched. CDR3 in DNA: TGCGCCAGCAGCCAAGTGGGGACAGGGTGGAATGAGCAGTTCTTC. Amino acids: CASSQVGTGWNEQFF.

The V gene is TRBV27, the J gene TRBJ2-5, with TRBD1 matching 7 bases. The CDR3 runs to 14 residues. Unmatched junction bases numbered 3, after V lost 0 bases and J lost 5 bases. Germline values: CDR1 MNHEY, CDR2 SMNVEV (reference sequence). The CDR3 nucleotides read TGTGCCAGCAGTTTATCAGGGGGCGGCGAGACCCAGTACTTC. This gives the protein CASSLSGGGETQYF.

This clone was detected a few times. V is TRBV7-9 and J is TRBJ2-1; TRBD1 matches 11 bases. V shed 4 bases, J shed 6 bases, and the junction held 11 bases outside the gene matches. Germline V gene lookup returns CDR1 SEHNR and CDR2 FQNEAQ (reference sequence). CDR3 length equals 17 residues. The DNA of the CDR3 is TGTGCCAGCAGCTCAACACACCCCGGGACAGGGGGCAATGAGCAGTTCTTC. Translating it yields CASSSTHPGTGGNEQFF. Variable domain in full (rest from reference TRBV7-9 and TRBJ2-1): DTGVSQNPRHKITKRGQNVTFRCDPISEHNRLYWYRQTLGQGPEFLTYFQNEAQLEKSRLLSDRFSAERPKGSFSTLEIQRTEQGDSAMYLCASSSTHPGTGGNEQFFGPGTRLTVL.

The chain uses TRBV9 and TRBJ1-1; D unresolved. V was trimmed by 4 bases and J by 3 bases, leaving 10 bases between them. Looked up from germline, CDR1 is SGDLS and CDR2 is YYNGEE. This CDR3 region has 13 residues. CDR3 amino acids: CASSPLRDTEAFF. The CDR3 DNA reads as TGTGCCAGCAGCCCACTCCGGGACACTGAAGCTTTCTTT. Full variable domain (missing parts from reference TRBV9 and TRBJ1-1): DSGVTQTPKHLITATGQRVTLRCSPRSGDLSVYWYQQSLDQGLQFLIQYYNGEERAKGNILERFSAQQFPDLHSELNLSSLELGDSALYFCASSPLRDTEAFFGQGTRLTVV.

The rearrangement joins TRBV6-5 to TRBJ2-4; D not certain. V gave up 0 bases and J gave up 6 bases, with 12 bases separating them. This CDR3 has 15 amino acids. Germline CDR1 reads MNHEY; CDR2 reads SVGAGI. CDR3 in amino acids: CASSYSGGVGNIQYF. Written as DNA, the CDR3 is TGTGCCAGCAGTTACTCCGGTGGTGTCGGAAACATTCAGTACTTC.

In this sample, this clone turned up a few times. The chain combines TRBV27 with TRBJ2-2; D call uncertain. Germline CDR1 reads MNHEY; CDR2 reads SMNVEV (reference sequence). This CDR3 has 15 residues. V was trimmed by 5 bases and J by 0 bases, leaving 10 bases between them. CDR3 sequence (DNA): TGTGCCAGCAGTCCCCTGGTAGCGAACACCGGGGAGCTGTTTTTT. Amino acids: CASSPLVANTGELFF.

The J gene is TRBJ2-1, the V gene TRBV14; TRBD2 aligns across 11 bases. Germline CDR1 reads SGHDN; CDR2 reads FVKESK. Trimming at V came to 6 bases and at J to 6 bases, leaving 4 bases not matched to a gene. CDR3 length equals 14 residues. The DNA for the CDR3 is TGTGCCAGCAGTAGACTAGCGGGAACCAATGAGCAGTTCTTC. Translating it yields CASSRLAGTNEQFF.

This clone was picked up a small number of times. The CDR3 DNA follows: TGTGCCAGCAGCAATGGACTAGCGGGAGTGGTGGAGCAGTTCTTC. Its protein product is CASSNGLAGVVEQFF. The genes are TRBV9 and TRBJ2-1, with 13 bases lining up with TRBD2. The CDR3 spans 15 residues. The V segment lost 4 bases and the J segment 10 bases; nucleotides outside the gene matches: 8. Looked up from germline, CDR1 is SGDLS and CDR2 is YYNGEE.

The chain employs TRBV2 and TRBJ2-1; D is undetermined. From germline, CDR1 is SNHLY and CDR2 FYNNEI. This CDR3 has 14 residues. V lost 0 bases and J 16 bases, leaving 19 bases between the germline ends. DNA of the CDR3: TGTGCCAGCAGTGAAGCCATGTCCTCGAGGCGGATTTTCTTC. As protein: CASSEAMSSRRIFF.

The genes are TRBV9 and TRBJ2-5; D ambiguous. The CDR3 runs 13 residues. Germline V lookup: CDR1 SGDLS, CDR2 YYNGEE. Trimming stripped 6 bases from V and 0 bases from J, with 9 bases between. This chain's CDR3 is CASNTYHQETQYF. DNA for the CDR3: TGTGCCAGCAACACATACCACCAAGAGACCCAGTACTTC.

This rearrangement joins TRBV5-4 to TRBJ2-1, with 10 nucleotides matching TRBD2. The V gene end was trimmed by 4 bases and the J gene end by 5 bases; junction bases not matched to a gene: 3. The CDR3 covers 14 residues. Looked up from germline, CDR1 is SGHNT and CDR2 is YYREEE (reference sequence). CDR3 protein: CASSQGLANNEQFF. CDR3 in DNA: TGTGCCAGCAGCCAGGGACTAGCGAACAATGAGCAGTTCTTC.

A few counts support this clone. The sample holds other DNA sequences that translate to the same CDR3. The chain has TRBV28 and TRBJ2-7, with 8 bases aligning to TRBD2. V was clipped by 3 bases and J by 0 bases; unmatched bases: 1. CDR1 is MDHEN, CDR2 SYDVKM, per germline. CDR3 length equals 14 residues. CDR3 nucleotide sequence: TGTGCCAGCAGTTTGAGCGGGAGCTCCTACGAGCAGTACTTC. Translation gives CASSLSGSSYEQYF.

The V gene is TRBV9, the J gene TRBJ1-5; TRBD1 matches at 7 bases. Trimming at V came to 4 bases and at J to 8 bases, leaving 6 bases not matched to a gene. Germline V gives CDR1 SGDLS, CDR2 YYNGEE. The CDR3 extends over 13 amino acids. CDR3 DNA sequence: TGTGCCAGCAGCCGACAGGGCGAGGAGCCCCAGCATTTT. Amino acids: CASSRQGEEPQHF.